A selection of T cell receptor beta chains follows, all from one sample in a study of beta chain features in type 1 diabetes. Clones were read by immunoSEQ multiplex PCR, and TCRdb kept only the in-frame ones, dropping some. Of 400,000 to 450,000 clones listed, approximately 15% are singletons. Sequencing was performed on naive CD4+ T cells from blood. The receptors come from a young man in good health. Each CDR3 is given with its conserved first and last residue. The D gene is left open where the match is weak. Clone size appears in some rows only: once, few, many, or a class for an expanded clone.

j_call: TRBJ2-7; d_call: -; v_call: TRBV5-6; clone_size: -; cdr3_aa: CASSWWGPYEQYF; cdr3_nt: TGTGCCAGCAGCTGGTGGGGACCCTACGAGCAGTACTTC
j_call: TRBJ1-1; d_call: -; v_call: TRBV29-1; clone_size: -; cdr3_aa: CSVNSGKTEAFF; cdr3_nt: TGCAGCGTTAATTCAGGGAAGACTGAAGCTTTCTTT
j_call: TRBJ1-5; d_call: -; v_call: TRBV6-1; clone_size: -; cdr3_aa: CASSEGQPQHF; cdr3_nt: TGTGCCAGCAGTGAGGGGCAGCCCCAGCATTTT
j_call: TRBJ2-5; d_call: -; v_call: TRBV6-1; clone_size: few; cdr3_aa: CASSVHRVAMETQYF; cdr3_nt: TGTGCCAGCAGTGTTCACAGGGTGGCTATGGAGACCCAGTACTTC
j_call: TRBJ2-7; d_call: -; v_call: TRBV2; clone_size: -; cdr3_aa: CASSETGREQYF; cdr3_nt: TGTGCCAGCAGTGAAACAGGGCGGGAGCAGTACTTC
j_call: TRBJ1-1; d_call: -; v_call: TRBV15; clone_size: few; cdr3_aa: CATSRDLHGITEAFF; cdr3_nt: TGTGCCACCAGCAGAGATCTTCACGGAATCACTGAAGCTTTCTTT
j_call: TRBJ2-7; d_call: -; v_call: TRBV14; clone_size: -; cdr3_aa: CASSQAYEQYF; cdr3_nt: TGTGCCAGCAGCCAGGCCTACGAGCAGTACTTC
j_call: TRBJ1-2; d_call: TRBD1; v_call: TRBV5-6; clone_size: few; cdr3_aa: CASSSTGINYGYTF; cdr3_nt: TGTGCCAGCAGTTCGACAGGGATTAACTATGGCTACACCTTC
j_call: TRBJ2-1; d_call: TRBD2; v_call: TRBV30; clone_size: -; cdr3_aa: CAWSQTSGRRDEQFF; cdr3_nt: TGTGCCTGGAGCCAGACTAGCGGGAGGAGAGATGAGCAGTTCTTC
j_call: TRBJ2-5; d_call: -; v_call: TRBV7-2; clone_size: -; cdr3_aa: CASSLAGVQETQYF; cdr3_nt: TGTGCCAGCAGCTTAGCTGGGGTCCAAGAGACCCAGTACTTC
j_call: TRBJ2-1; d_call: TRBD2; v_call: TRBV27; clone_size: -; cdr3_aa: CASSSSGLAGGNEQFF; cdr3_nt: TGTGCCAGCAGTTCATCGGGACTAGCGGGAGGCAATGAGCAGTTCTTC
j_call: TRBJ1-2; d_call: -; v_call: TRBV29-1; clone_size: -; cdr3_aa: CSVDKISYGYTF; cdr3_nt: TGCAGCGTTGATAAGATTTCCTATGGCTACACCTTC
j_call: TRBJ1-1; d_call: -; v_call: TRBV29-1; clone_size: -; cdr3_aa: CSVGQARNTEAFF; cdr3_nt: TGCAGCGTTGGGCAGGCCAGGAACACTGAAGCTTTCTTT
j_call: TRBJ1-1; d_call: -; v_call: TRBV5-1; clone_size: -; cdr3_aa: CASSLEAEAFF; cdr3_nt: TGCGCCAGCAGCTTGGAGGCGGAAGCTTTCTTT
j_call: TRBJ2-7; d_call: TRBD2; v_call: TRBV6-5; clone_size: -; cdr3_aa: CASSYGGSGRYEQYF; cdr3_nt: TGTGCCAGCAGTTACGGAGGTAGCGGGAGGTACGAGCAGTACTTC
j_call: TRBJ2-3; d_call: -; v_call: TRBV30; clone_size: few; cdr3_aa: CAWIRGGTDTQYF; cdr3_nt: TGTGCCTGGATACGGGGTGGCACAGATACGCAGTATTTT
j_call: TRBJ2-5; d_call: -; v_call: TRBV15; clone_size: -; cdr3_aa: CATSRWETQYF; cdr3_nt: TGTGCCACCAGCAGATGGGAGACCCAGTACTTC
j_call: TRBJ1-5; d_call: -; v_call: TRBV18; clone_size: -; cdr3_aa: CASSPGVGALPAQHF; cdr3_nt: TGTGCCAGCTCACCGGGGGTAGGGGCCCTTCCGGCCCAGCATTTT
j_call: TRBJ1-2; d_call: -; v_call: TRBV18; clone_size: -; cdr3_aa: CASSGLDTGYGYTF; cdr3_nt: TGTGCCAGCTCTGGATTGGATACGGGCTATGGCTACACCTTC
j_call: TRBJ2-1; d_call: -; v_call: TRBV29-1; clone_size: many; cdr3_aa: CSVEVGYNEQFF; cdr3_nt: TGCAGCGTTGAAGTAGGTTACAATGAGCAGTTCTTC